What follows is one T cell receptor (beta chain) and its context. These data belong to a study of T cell responses to AZD1222 COVID-19 vaccine. Germline V gene lookup returns CDR1 MNHEY and CDR2 SMNVEV (reference sequence). This CDR3 spans 16 amino acids. Deletions cut 0 bases from V and 2 bases from J, with 10 bases between. Profiled with immunoSEQ multiplex PCR; TCRdb holds only in-frame clones, not every one. This table holds 150,000 or so clones, around 89% found once. The gene calls are TRBV27 and TRBJ2-2; a possible D gene is TRBD1 (5 bases). The TCR was taken from an adult in good health. The material was peripheral blood, obtained on day 0 of AZD1222 vaccination. CDR3 DNA sequence: TGTGCCAGCAGTTTATCGGGGCAGGTAAACACCGGGGAGCTGTTTTTT. This gives the protein CASSLSGQVNTGELFF.